The sequence of this T cell receptor beta chain was determined in a study of cytomegalovirus exposure and HLA in healthy donors. Study-level background: A data release that came early held tens of millions of unique TCRs from HLA-typed donors. Study-level results: When a later analysis was performed, an Asian-associated ancestry cluster reportedly had fewer N-insertions than the roughly 700-donor mean.

The study ran its PCR with 60 Vbeta and 13 Jbeta primers. TCRdb's table, derived via immunoSEQ multiplex PCR, lists solely in-frame clones and lacks some. Among approximately 150,000 clones listed, 75% to 90% were seen once. CDR3 length: 16 amino acids. Each of the donors was a healthy bone marrow donor. For this clone: Its specificity is unknown.

The specimen sequenced was PBMCs. This chain uses TRBV1 with TRBJ1-4. TRBV1 is assigned pseudogene status. The origin of this receptor is a woman aged 25 to 39 in good health and CMV-seronegative. The DNA for the CDR3 is TGCACCAGCAGCCTCATAAAAGGGAGCCCGAATGAAAAACTGTTTTTT. Protein: CTSSLIKGSPNEKLFF.